These 2 T cell receptor beta chains were sequenced from one sample in a study of cytomegalovirus exposure and HLA in healthy donors. TCRdb's table, derived via immunoSEQ multiplex PCR, lists solely in-frame clones and lacks some. Of over 85,000 clones listed, about 93% are singletons. The sequencing sample was made of PBMCs. The receptors were gathered from a woman younger than 45 in good health and CMV-seropositive.

The gene calls are TRBV18 and TRBJ2-3; the match to TRBD2 covers 9 bases. Trimming took 3 bases from V and 0 from J; bases not matched to a gene: 1. Germline assignment: CDR1 KGHSH and CDR2 LQKENI. The CDR3 runs 15 residues. The CDR3 DNA sequence: TGTGCCAGCTCACCCAGCGGGAGGAGCACAGATACGCAGTATTTT. It codes for CASSPSGRSTDTQYF.

The genes are TRBV4-1 and TRBJ2-7; D may be TRBD1 (5 bases). The length of the CDR3 is 15 residues. Between the trimmed V and J ends, which lost 4 bases and 5 bases, there was a span of 18 bases. In germline, CDR1 is MGHRA, CDR2 YSYEKL. CDR3 loop: CASSPSPDSLNEQYF. The CDR3 nucleotides are TGCGCCAGCAGCCCTTCCCCAGACAGTCTCAACGAGCAGTACTTC.